The 6 T cell receptor beta chains listed next were all sequenced from one sample in a study of blood T cells in healthy people across ages. It was with a sample-barcoded 5' primer and a J-beta primer mix that a second PCR of about 7 to 12 cycles was run. TCRdb reprocessed the 5' RACE reads via MiXCR and lists one record per CDR3 protein. The sample consists of around 1,800,000 distinct CDR3 sequences, about two fifths of them appearing once. The sample taken for sequencing was blood. The receptor source for this set is a human donor in good health.

The chain employs TRBV10-3 and TRBJ2-3; a possible D gene is TRBD2 (6 bases). Germline assignment: CDR1 ENHRY and CDR2 SYGVKD. V lost 0 bases to trimming and J lost 5 bases, with 12 bases between them. There are 15 residues in the CDR3. This CDR3 is CAISESGLLGDTQYF. CDR3 in DNA: TGTGCCATCAGTGAGTCGGGACTCCTGGGAGATACGCAGTATTTT.

V is TRBV15 and J is TRBJ1-5, with D uncertain. This CDR3 comprises 17 residues. Trimming shortened V by 0 bases and J by 1 base, and 13 bases separated the two germline ends. Germline-derived CDR1 and CDR2 are LNHNV and YYDKDF (reference sequence). The CDR3 protein is CATSRERAVYSNQPQHF. DNA of the CDR3: TGTGCCACCAGCAGAGAAAGGGCAGTTTACAGCAATCAGCCCCAGCATTTT.

The J gene is TRBJ1-1, the V gene TRBV20-1; D unclear. The V end was cut by 1 base, the J end by 0 bases, with 9 bases between. CDR3 length equals 14 residues. Germline lookup yields CDR1 DFQATT and CDR2 SNEGSKA (reference sequence). The CDR3 DNA is TGCAGTGCTAGAGTGTCGGGGATGAACACTGAAGCTTTCTTT. As protein: CSARVSGMNTEAFF.

V usage is TRBV7-9 and J usage is TRBJ1-5; D is unresolved. CDR1 SEHNR and CDR2 FQNEAQ come from the germline V gene (reference sequence). V lost 3 bases and J lost 9, with 9 bases in between. The length of the CDR3 is 12 residues. CDR3 DNA: TGTGCCAGCAGCTTTGAGGGCGGGCCCCAGCATTTT. Encoded protein: CASSFEGGPQHF.

This clonotype was observed a handful of times. The chain recombines TRBV2 with TRBJ1-1, with D possibly being TRBD1 (5 bases). Germline V CDR1 and CDR2: SNHLY, FYNNEI. CDR3 length: 11 residues. Trimming removed 6 bases at V and 8 bases at J, with 10 bases between. CDR3 loop: CASRIRQEAFF. The CDR3 DNA follows: TGTGCCAGCAGAATCAGACAGGAAGCTTTCTTT.

This clonotype was seen a few times. V usage is TRBV20-1 and J usage is TRBJ1-2, with 9 bases matching TRBD1. This CDR3 has 14 amino acids. The V gene end was trimmed by 2 bases and the J gene end by 7 bases; junction bases not matched to a gene: 8. Germline CDR1 reads DFQATT; CDR2 reads SNEGSKA (reference sequence). The CDR3 sequence: CSARLRQGGAGYTF. The DNA of the CDR3 is TGCAGTGCTAGACTTAGACAGGGGGGGGCTGGCTACACCTTC.